These T cell receptor beta chains were read from a single sample in a study of beta chain features in type 1 diabetes. Clones were sequenced by immunoSEQ multiplex PCR, and TCRdb holds only the in-frame ones, with some missing. The repertoire holds about 350,000 clones, with around a fifth as singletons. What was sequenced was naive CD4+ T cells from blood. These receptors all stem from a woman under 30 in good health. Both conserved end residues are part of each CDR3. A D gene is named only where the DNA matches it firmly. Some rows have no size entry. The others give once, few or many, or a class for an expanded clone.

j_call: TRBJ1-4
d_call: TRBD1
clone_size: NA
v_call: TRBV25-1
cdr3_nt: TGTGCCAGCAGTGACTGGGGACAGGGAGGCGAAAAACTGTTTTTT
cdr3_aa: CASSDWGQGGEKLFF

j_call: TRBJ2-5
d_call: TRBD2
clone_size: NA
v_call: TRBV7-9
cdr3_nt: TGTGCCAGCAGCTTAAAGATAGCGGGGGGCGAGACCCAGTACTTC
cdr3_aa: CASSLKIAGGETQYF

j_call: TRBJ2-7
d_call: NA
clone_size: few
v_call: TRBV30
cdr3_nt: TGTGCCTGGAGTGGAGGGGGTAACTACGAGCAGTACTTC
cdr3_aa: CAWSGGGNYEQYF

j_call: TRBJ1-2
d_call: TRBD1
clone_size: NA
v_call: TRBV7-3
cdr3_nt: TGTGCCAGCAGTTCGGGACAGGGGTATGGCTACACCTTC
cdr3_aa: CASSSGQGYGYTF

j_call: TRBJ1-2
d_call: NA
clone_size: NA
v_call: TRBV6-6
cdr3_nt: TGTGCCAGCAGTTACTTCGATGGACTTAACTATGGCTACACCTTC
cdr3_aa: CASSYFDGLNYGYTF

j_call: TRBJ2-7
d_call: TRBD2
clone_size: few
v_call: TRBV10-1
cdr3_nt: TGCGCCAGCAGTGAGTGGACTAGCGGGACGGAGCAGTACTTC
cdr3_aa: CASSEWTSGTEQYF

j_call: TRBJ1-1
d_call: NA
clone_size: few
v_call: TRBV15
cdr3_nt: TGTGCCACCAGCAGAGCCCCTATGAACACTGAAGCTTTCTTT
cdr3_aa: CATSRAPMNTEAFF

j_call: TRBJ2-3
d_call: NA
clone_size: NA
v_call: TRBV7-3
cdr3_nt: TGTGCCAGCAGCTTATCGGGGGACACAGATACGCAGTATTTT
cdr3_aa: CASSLSGDTDTQYF

j_call: TRBJ2-7
d_call: TRBD1
clone_size: once
v_call: TRBV30
cdr3_nt: TGTGCCTGGAGTGTACGGACAGGCTTAGGGGGGCAGTACTTC
cdr3_aa: CAWSVRTGLGGQYF

j_call: TRBJ1-1
d_call: TRBD1
clone_size: NA
v_call: TRBV5-1
cdr3_nt: TGCGCCAGCAGCAAAGACAGGGGCCTAGTAGAGAACACTGAAGCTTTCTTT
cdr3_aa: CASSKDRGLVENTEAFF

j_call: TRBJ2-5
d_call: NA
clone_size: NA
v_call: TRBV5-1
cdr3_nt: TGCGCCAGCAGCCCAGGGACACCGGAGGAGACCCAGTACTTC
cdr3_aa: CASSPGTPEETQYF

j_call: TRBJ1-4
d_call: TRBD1
clone_size: NA
v_call: TRBV25-1
cdr3_nt: TGTGCCAGCAGTACACCACAGGGGACAACTAATGAAAAACTGTTTTTT
cdr3_aa: CASSTPQGTTNEKLFF

j_call: TRBJ1-1
d_call: NA
clone_size: NA
v_call: TRBV13
cdr3_nt: TGTGCCAGCAGCTCACAGGGTAGCACTGAAGCTTTCTTT
cdr3_aa: CASSSQGSTEAFF

j_call: TRBJ1-3
d_call: TRBD1
clone_size: NA
v_call: TRBV7-3
cdr3_nt: TGTGCCAGCAGCTTCACAGGGGCTGGAAACACCATATATTTT
cdr3_aa: CASSFTGAGNTIYF

j_call: TRBJ1-1
d_call: NA
clone_size: few
v_call: TRBV29-1
cdr3_nt: TGCAGCGTTGTTGGCAGGGCTTTCATGAACACTGAAGCTTTCTTT
cdr3_aa: CSVVGRAFMNTEAFF

j_call: TRBJ2-5
d_call: TRBD1
clone_size: NA
v_call: TRBV19
cdr3_nt: TGTGCCAGTAGCTCGGGACAGGGGATAAAGACCCAGTACTTC
cdr3_aa: CASSSGQGIKTQYF

j_call: TRBJ2-1
d_call: TRBD2
clone_size: few
v_call: TRBV5-1
cdr3_nt: TGCGCCAGCAGAGGAGCGGGGACTAGCGGTGCCTCCTACAATGAGCAGTTCTTC
cdr3_aa: CASRGAGTSGASYNEQFF

j_call: TRBJ1-2
d_call: NA
clone_size: few
v_call: TRBV11-2
cdr3_nt: TGTGCCAGCAGCGAGGCGGGGGGTTATGGCTACACCTTC
cdr3_aa: CASSEAGGYGYTF

j_call: TRBJ2-7
d_call: TRBD2
clone_size: once
v_call: TRBV5-1
cdr3_nt: TGCGCCAGCAGCTTACCTGGGGGGGACGAGCAGTACTTC
cdr3_aa: CASSLPGGDEQYF

j_call: TRBJ2-1
d_call: NA
clone_size: few
v_call: TRBV7-2
cdr3_nt: TGTGCCAGCAGCTTAGGAGCTAGCCCCAATGAGCAGTTCTTC
cdr3_aa: CASSLGASPNEQFF

j_call: TRBJ1-1
d_call: NA
clone_size: NA
v_call: TRBV21-1
cdr3_nt: TGTGCCAGCAGCAAAGGTGGGGCCCAGCTCCAAGAAGCTTTCTTT
cdr3_aa: CASSKGGAQLQEAFF

j_call: TRBJ2-3
d_call: NA
clone_size: few
v_call: TRBV5-1
cdr3_nt: TGCGCCAGCAGCTTGGTAGTCGGGAGTGGAGATACGCAGTATTTT
cdr3_aa: CASSLVVGSGDTQYF

j_call: TRBJ1-5
d_call: NA
clone_size: NA
v_call: TRBV7-2
cdr3_nt: TGTGCCAGCAGCTTACAAAATCAGCCCCAGCATTTT
cdr3_aa: CASSLQNQPQHF

j_call: TRBJ2-7
d_call: TRBD2
clone_size: NA
v_call: TRBV7-6
cdr3_nt: TGTGCCAGCAGCTTAACGGGAGGGCCCCAAATCTACGAGCAGTACTTC
cdr3_aa: CASSLTGGPQIYEQYF

j_call: TRBJ2-5
d_call: NA
clone_size: NA
v_call: TRBV6-5
cdr3_nt: TGTGCCAGCTACACAGGGACGGAGACCCAGTACTTC
cdr3_aa: CASYTGTETQYF

j_call: TRBJ1-2
d_call: NA
clone_size: few
v_call: TRBV7-8
cdr3_nt: TGTGCCAGCAGCTTAGGGTTTCGGGGTATGCGTTTTGGTGGCTACACCTTC
cdr3_aa: CASSLGFRGMRFGGYTF

j_call: TRBJ2-2
d_call: NA
clone_size: NA
v_call: TRBV19
cdr3_nt: TGTGCCAGTAGTAGGGTCTCAGGGGGACTGGTTCCCGGGGAGCTGTTTTTT
cdr3_aa: CASSRVSGGLVPGELFF

j_call: TRBJ2-5
d_call: NA
clone_size: NA
v_call: TRBV7-8
cdr3_nt: TGTGCCAGCTCCCCTCGTCTAGCGATGGAGACCCAGTACTTC
cdr3_aa: CASSPRLAMETQYF

j_call: TRBJ2-7
d_call: NA
clone_size: NA
v_call: TRBV6-5
cdr3_nt: TGTGCCAGCAGCTCCCCCTACGAGCAGTACTTC
cdr3_aa: CASSSPYEQYF

j_call: TRBJ2-3
d_call: NA
clone_size: NA
v_call: TRBV6-5
cdr3_nt: TGTGCCAGCAGCAAGTGGACTCACAGCACAGATACGCAGTATTTT
cdr3_aa: CASSKWTHSTDTQYF

j_call: TRBJ1-2
d_call: NA
clone_size: few
v_call: TRBV30
cdr3_nt: TGTGCCTGGAGTTCAGGGGACTATGGCTACACCTTC
cdr3_aa: CAWSSGDYGYTF

j_call: TRBJ2-4
d_call: TRBD1
clone_size: NA
v_call: TRBV2
cdr3_nt: TGTGCCAGCAGATTAACAGGGGCGTTGGCCAAAAACATTCAGTACTTC
cdr3_aa: CASRLTGALAKNIQYF

j_call: TRBJ1-2
d_call: TRBD1
clone_size: once
v_call: TRBV11-3
cdr3_nt: TGTGCCAGCAGCTTCAGAGGGGACAGTCATGGCTACACCTTC
cdr3_aa: CASSFRGDSHGYTF

j_call: TRBJ2-7
d_call: NA
clone_size: NA
v_call: TRBV13
cdr3_nt: TGTGCCAGCAGCTTCCGCACAGGTCGCGAGCAGTACTTC
cdr3_aa: CASSFRTGREQYF

j_call: TRBJ1-3
d_call: NA
clone_size: NA
v_call: TRBV7-9
cdr3_nt: TGTGCCAGCAGCAAGAGTGGTGGAAACACCATATATTTT
cdr3_aa: CASSKSGGNTIYF

j_call: TRBJ2-7
d_call: NA
clone_size: few
v_call: TRBV30
cdr3_nt: TGTGCCTGGAGTTCATTGGCGGTAACCTACGAGCAGTACTTC
cdr3_aa: CAWSSLAVTYEQYF

j_call: TRBJ1-5
d_call: NA
clone_size: few
v_call: TRBV11-2
cdr3_nt: TGTGCCAGCAGCTTAGATCCAGGACAGCCCCAGCATTTT
cdr3_aa: CASSLDPGQPQHF

j_call: TRBJ1-4
d_call: TRBD1
clone_size: NA
v_call: TRBV29-1
cdr3_nt: TGCAGCGGAGGGACAGGGGGTGAAAAACTGTTTTTT
cdr3_aa: CSGGTGGEKLFF

j_call: TRBJ2-7
d_call: TRBD1
clone_size: NA
v_call: TRBV5-1
cdr3_nt: TGCGCCAGCAGCTCCGGGACAGCAGTCTACGAGCAGTACTTC
cdr3_aa: CASSSGTAVYEQYF

j_call: TRBJ1-1
d_call: NA
clone_size: NA
v_call: TRBV30
cdr3_nt: TGTGCCTGGAGTCGGGGGTTGAACACTGAAGCTTTCTTT
cdr3_aa: CAWSRGLNTEAFF

j_call: TRBJ2-2
d_call: NA
clone_size: NA
v_call: TRBV11-2
cdr3_nt: TGTGCCAGCAGCCAAACAATCACAGGGACCGGGGAGCTGTTTTTT
cdr3_aa: CASSQTITGTGELFF

j_call: TRBJ2-5
d_call: TRBD2
clone_size: NA
v_call: TRBV25-1
cdr3_nt: TGTGCCAGCAGTCCACTAGCGGGAGGAGAGACCCAGTACTTC
cdr3_aa: CASSPLAGGETQYF

j_call: TRBJ2-6
d_call: NA
clone_size: few
v_call: TRBV27
cdr3_nt: TGTGCCAGCAGCTTCTCTGGGGCCAACGTCCTGACTTTC
cdr3_aa: CASSFSGANVLTF

j_call: TRBJ1-2
d_call: TRBD1
clone_size: NA
v_call: TRBV6-1
cdr3_nt: TGTGCCAGCAGTGAGGCCGGGACAGGGTTATTCTATGGCTACACCTTC
cdr3_aa: CASSEAGTGLFYGYTF

j_call: TRBJ2-7
d_call: NA
clone_size: few
v_call: TRBV7-9
cdr3_nt: TGTGCCAGCAGCGTGGACAGCCCGTTCCGCGAGCAGTACTTC
cdr3_aa: CASSVDSPFREQYF

j_call: TRBJ1-2
d_call: TRBD1
clone_size: few
v_call: TRBV7-6
cdr3_nt: TGTGCCAGCAGCTTAGGACCCCGGGACAGCTATGGCTACACCTTC
cdr3_aa: CASSLGPRDSYGYTF

j_call: TRBJ2-3
d_call: NA
clone_size: NA
v_call: TRBV30
cdr3_nt: TGTGCCTTCTTCTCGTATCGCACAGATACGCAGTATTTT
cdr3_aa: CAFFSYRTDTQYF

j_call: TRBJ2-3
d_call: NA
clone_size: NA
v_call: TRBV6-1
cdr3_nt: TGTGCCAGCAGGACCTTCAGAGGTGGCTTAGATACGCAGTATTTT
cdr3_aa: CASRTFRGGLDTQYF

j_call: TRBJ1-2
d_call: TRBD1
clone_size: NA
v_call: TRBV7-3
cdr3_nt: TGTGCCAGCAGCCAAAACAGGGGGCCGAACTATGGCTACACCTTC
cdr3_aa: CASSQNRGPNYGYTF

j_call: TRBJ1-2
d_call: NA
clone_size: few
v_call: TRBV7-9
cdr3_nt: TGTGCCAGCACCCCAGCAGGGGTTGGTAACTATGGCTACACCTTC
cdr3_aa: CASTPAGVGNYGYTF

j_call: TRBJ1-2
d_call: TRBD1
clone_size: few
v_call: TRBV5-8
cdr3_nt: TGTGCCAGCAGCTTTGGGGGGCCGGGACAGGGAGTCTACACCTTC
cdr3_aa: CASSFGGPGQGVYTF

j_call: TRBJ1-1
d_call: NA
clone_size: few
v_call: TRBV5-1
cdr3_nt: TGCGCCAGCAGCTCTCCAGGGTCCACTGAAGCTTTCTTT
cdr3_aa: CASSSPGSTEAFF

j_call: TRBJ2-2
d_call: TRBD2
clone_size: NA
v_call: TRBV29-1
cdr3_nt: TGCAGCGTGGGGCAGGGAGGGTACACCGGGGAGCTGTTTTTT
cdr3_aa: CSVGQGGYTGELFF

j_call: TRBJ1-5
d_call: NA
clone_size: few
v_call: TRBV2
cdr3_nt: TGTGCCAGCAGTGGGACAGAGGTTCAGCCCCAGCATTTT
cdr3_aa: CASSGTEVQPQHF